Given below is one T cell receptor (beta chain) in context. These data come from a study of control samples from healthy donors and cancer patients. Measured with immunoSEQ multiplex PCR; TCRdb has only the in-frame clones, and not every one. The data hold some 99,000 clones, with roughly 91% observed a single time. CDR3 size: 15 residues. Trimming pared 3 bases from V and 8 bases from J, leaving 20 bases between. Germline CDR1 SGDLS, CDR2 YYNGEE. Sequenced: blood. This chain links TRBV9 with TRBJ1-2; D might be TRBD1 (5 bases). The receptor's source is a woman between 45 and 65 years old in good health. The DNA of the CDR3 is TGTGCCAGCAGCGCCCGAAGTTCAGGGAGTTGGGGCTACACCTTC. The encoded protein is CASSARSSGSWGYTF.